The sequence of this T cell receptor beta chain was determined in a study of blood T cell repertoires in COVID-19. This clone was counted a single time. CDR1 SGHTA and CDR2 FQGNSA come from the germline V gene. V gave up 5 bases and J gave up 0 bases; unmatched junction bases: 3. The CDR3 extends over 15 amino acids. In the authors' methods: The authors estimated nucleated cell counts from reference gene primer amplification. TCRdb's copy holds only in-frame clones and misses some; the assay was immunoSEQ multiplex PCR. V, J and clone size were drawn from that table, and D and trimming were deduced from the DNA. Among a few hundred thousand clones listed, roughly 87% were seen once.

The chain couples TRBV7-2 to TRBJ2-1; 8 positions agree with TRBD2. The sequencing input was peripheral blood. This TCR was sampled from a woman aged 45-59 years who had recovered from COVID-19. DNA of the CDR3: TGTGCCAGCAGCCCCGGGGGGGGCTCCTACAATGAGCAGTTCTTC. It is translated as CASSPGGGSYNEQFF.